Here is one T cell receptor (beta chain) with its context. CDR1 SGDLS and CDR2 YYNGEE come from the germline V gene. The germline V and J ends were trimmed by 3 bases and 2 bases, with 11 bases remaining between them. The CDR3 is 14 amino acids. The data belong to a study of T-cell memory formation after mild COVID-19. TCRdb re-derived calls from the 5' RACE reads in MiXCR, one entry per CDR3 protein. The data hold fewer than 250,000 distinct CDR3 sequences, with around 27% observed a single time. Input material: PBMCs or a T cell subset sorted from them (not recorded which). This chain joins TRBV9 and TRBJ2-5; D gene uncertain. The receptor was derived from an adult woman who had mild COVID-19 (a few samples of this study predate the infection). Cell type and time point are not known. The CDR3 spells CASSAAGFQETQYF. The CDR3 nucleotides read TGTGCCAGCAGCGCGGCAGGCTTTCAAGAGACCCAGTACTTC.